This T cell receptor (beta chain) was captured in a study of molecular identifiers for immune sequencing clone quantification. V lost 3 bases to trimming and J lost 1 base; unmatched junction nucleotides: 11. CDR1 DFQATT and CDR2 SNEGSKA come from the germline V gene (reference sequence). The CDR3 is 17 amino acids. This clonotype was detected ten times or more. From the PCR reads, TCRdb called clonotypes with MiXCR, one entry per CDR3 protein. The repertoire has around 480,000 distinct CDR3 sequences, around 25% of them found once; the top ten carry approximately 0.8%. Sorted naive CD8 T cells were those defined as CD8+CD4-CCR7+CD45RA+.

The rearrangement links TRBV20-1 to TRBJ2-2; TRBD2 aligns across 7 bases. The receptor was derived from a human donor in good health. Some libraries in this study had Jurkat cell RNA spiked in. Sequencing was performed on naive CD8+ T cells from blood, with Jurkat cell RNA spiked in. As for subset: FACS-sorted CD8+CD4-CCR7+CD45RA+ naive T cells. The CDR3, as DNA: TGCAGTGCTAGGGGTTATGGGCTAGCGGAGAACACCGGGGAGCTGTTTTTT. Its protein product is CSARGYGLAENTGELFF.